These T cell receptor beta chains were read from a single sample in a study of blood T cell repertoires in COVID-19. Method: immunoSEQ multiplex PCR; TCRdb's copy keeps in-frame clones and lacks some. The sample has fewer than 250,000 clones, about 80% seen once. Sequenced input: peripheral blood. The receptor source for this set is a woman in her sixties with COVID-19, enrolled during active disease. CDR3s include the opening cysteine and the closing phenylalanine or tryptophan. A D gene is named only where the DNA matches it firmly. Some rows have no size entry. The others give once, few or many, or a class for an expanded clone.

v_gene	j_gene	d_gene	abundance	CDR3aa	CDR3nt
TRBV28	TRBJ2-1	TRBD1	.	CASKEGQGSYNEQFF	TGTGCCAGCAAAGAGGGACAGGGGTCATACAATGAGCAGTTCTTC
TRBV9	TRBJ2-3	.	.	CASSVVKGDTDTQYF	TGTGCCAGCAGCGTAGTCAAGGGGGACACAGATACGCAGTATTTT
TRBV30	TRBJ1-5	TRBD1	.	CAWQTGAGNQPQHF	TGTGCCTGGCAAACAGGGGCGGGCAATCAGCCCCAGCATTTT
TRBV14	TRBJ1-2	TRBD1	.	CASSSSIGGFYGYTF	TGTGCCAGCAGCTCCTCGATAGGGGGCTTCTATGGCTACACCTTC
TRBV10-3	TRBJ2-3	TRBD1	.	CAIDEGASTDTQYF	TGTGCCATCGACGAGGGGGCCTCCACAGATACGCAGTATTTT
TRBV7-9	TRBJ2-5	TRBD2	.	CASSSAGGRRDRKETQYF	TGTGCCAGCAGCTCTGCGGGGGGGCGAAGAGACCGTAAAGAGACCCAGTACTTC
TRBV6-5	TRBJ1-6	.	.	CASSNQGTNNSPLHF	TGTGCCAGCAGTAATCAGGGAACCAATAATTCACCCCTCCACTTT
TRBV20-1	TRBJ2-7	.	.	CSASSTLGSYEQYF	TGCAGTGCTAGTTCGACTCTAGGCTCCTACGAGCAGTACTTC
TRBV10-3	TRBJ2-5	TRBD2	.	CAISEPSGTRKETQYF	TGTGCCATCAGTGAGCCGTCCGGGACTAGAAAAGAGACCCAGTACTTC
TRBV3-1/TRBV3-2	TRBJ2-7	TRBD2	once	CASSQGLALHYEQYF	TGTGCCAGCAGCCAAGGACTAGCCCTACACTACGAGCAGTACTTC
TRBV10-3	TRBJ1-1	TRBD1	.	CAISITGDTEAFF	TGTGCCATCAGTATCACAGGGGACACTGAAGCTTTCTTT
TRBV7-2	TRBJ1-2	.	once	CASSLPALSGTF	TGTGCCAGCAGCCTACCTGCTTTAAGCGGAACCTTC
TRBV11-2	TRBJ2-1	TRBD2	.	CASSLFPAGAFNEQFF	TGTGCCAGCAGCTTATTCCCAGCGGGAGCCTTCAATGAGCAGTTCTTC
TRBV6-5	TRBJ1-1	.	many	CASNEHRENTEAFF	TGTGCCAGTAACGAGCACAGGGAGAACACTGAAGCTTTCTTT
TRBV7-2	TRBJ1-3	.	.	CASSLLATASGNTIYF	TGTGCCAGCAGCCTACTTGCGACAGCCTCTGGAAACACCATATATTTT
TRBV27	TRBJ1-2	TRBD1	.	CASSLRQGARNYGYTF	TGTGCCAGCAGTTTAAGGCAGGGGGCGCGTAACTATGGCTACACCTTC
TRBV7-9	TRBJ1-1	TRBD1	once	CASSTGQGWAEAFF	TGTGCCAGCAGCACAGGACAGGGATGGGCTGAAGCTTTCTTT